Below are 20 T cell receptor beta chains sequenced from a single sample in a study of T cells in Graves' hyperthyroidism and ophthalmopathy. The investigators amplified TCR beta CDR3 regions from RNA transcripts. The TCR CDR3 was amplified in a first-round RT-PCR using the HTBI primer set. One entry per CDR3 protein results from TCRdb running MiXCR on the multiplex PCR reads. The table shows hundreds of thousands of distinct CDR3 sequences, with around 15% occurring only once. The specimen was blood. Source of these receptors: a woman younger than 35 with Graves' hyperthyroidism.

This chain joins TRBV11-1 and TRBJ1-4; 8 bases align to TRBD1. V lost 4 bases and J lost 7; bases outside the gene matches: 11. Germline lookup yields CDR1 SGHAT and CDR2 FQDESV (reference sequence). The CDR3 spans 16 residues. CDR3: CASSSNGQGRREKLFF. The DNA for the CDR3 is TGTGCCAGCAGCTCAAACGGACAGGGTCGACGTGAAAAACTGTTTTTT.

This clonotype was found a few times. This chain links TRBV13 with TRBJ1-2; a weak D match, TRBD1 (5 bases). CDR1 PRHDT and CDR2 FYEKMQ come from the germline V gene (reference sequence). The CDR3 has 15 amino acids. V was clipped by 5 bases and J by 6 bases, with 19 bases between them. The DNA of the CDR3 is TGTGCCAGCAGCCTCCAGGTAGGGGATAAGGATGGCTACACCTTC. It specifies CASSLQVGDKDGYTF.

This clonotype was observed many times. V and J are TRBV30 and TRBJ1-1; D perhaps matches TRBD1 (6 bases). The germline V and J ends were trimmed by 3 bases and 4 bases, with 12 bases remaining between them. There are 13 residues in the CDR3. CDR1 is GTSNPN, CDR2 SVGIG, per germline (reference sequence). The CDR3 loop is CAWRWTRGTEAFF. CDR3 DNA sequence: TGTGCCTGGAGATGGACCAGGGGCACTGAAGCTTTCTTT.

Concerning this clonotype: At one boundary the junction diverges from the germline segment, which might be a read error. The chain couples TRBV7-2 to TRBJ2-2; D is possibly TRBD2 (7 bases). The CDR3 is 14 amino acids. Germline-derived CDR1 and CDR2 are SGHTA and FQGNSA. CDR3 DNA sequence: TGTGCCAGCAGCTTAGTGGGGGGGGCCGGGAAGCTGTTTTTT. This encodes CASSLVGGAGKLFF.

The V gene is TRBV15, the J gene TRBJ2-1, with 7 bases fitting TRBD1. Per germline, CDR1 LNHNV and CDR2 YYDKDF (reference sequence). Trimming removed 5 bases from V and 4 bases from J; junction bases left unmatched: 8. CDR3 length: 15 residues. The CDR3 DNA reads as TGTGCCACCAGCCACTCAGACAGGGTGTACAATGAGCAGTTCTTC. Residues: CATSHSDRVYNEQFF.

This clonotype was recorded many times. This chain's CDR3 is CAFSGVPSYNEQFF. For the CDR3, the DNA is TGTGCCTTCTCAGGGGTCCCCTCCTACAATGAGCAGTTCTTC. This chain joins TRBV30 and TRBJ2-1, with D possibly TRBD1 on 6 matching bases. Germline V gene data show CDR1 as GTSNPN and CDR2 as SVGIG (reference sequence). V lost 7 bases and J lost 0, with 13 bases in between. The CDR3 is 14 residues long.

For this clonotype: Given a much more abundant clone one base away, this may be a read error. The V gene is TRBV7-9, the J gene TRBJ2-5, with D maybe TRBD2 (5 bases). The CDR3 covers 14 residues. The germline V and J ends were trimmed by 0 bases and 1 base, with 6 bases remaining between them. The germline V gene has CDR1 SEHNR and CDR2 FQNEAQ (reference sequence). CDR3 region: CASSLAAGQETQYF. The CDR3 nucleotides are TGTGCCAGCAGCTTAGCGGCGGGCCAAGAGACCCAGTACTTC.

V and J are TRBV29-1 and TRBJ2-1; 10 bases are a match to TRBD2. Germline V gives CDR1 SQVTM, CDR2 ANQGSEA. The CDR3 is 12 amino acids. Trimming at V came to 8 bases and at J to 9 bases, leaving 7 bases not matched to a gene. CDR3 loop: CSLGRTSGEQFF. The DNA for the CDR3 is TGCAGCCTGGGACGGACTAGCGGTGAGCAGTTCTTC.

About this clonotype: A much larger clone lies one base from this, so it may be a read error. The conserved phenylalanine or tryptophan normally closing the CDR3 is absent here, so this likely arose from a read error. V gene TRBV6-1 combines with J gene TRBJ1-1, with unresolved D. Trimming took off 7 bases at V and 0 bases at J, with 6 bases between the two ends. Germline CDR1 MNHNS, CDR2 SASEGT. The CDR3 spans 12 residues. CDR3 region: CASTRLNTEAFS. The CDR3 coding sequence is TGTGCCAGCACCAGATTGAACACTGAAGCTTTCTCT.

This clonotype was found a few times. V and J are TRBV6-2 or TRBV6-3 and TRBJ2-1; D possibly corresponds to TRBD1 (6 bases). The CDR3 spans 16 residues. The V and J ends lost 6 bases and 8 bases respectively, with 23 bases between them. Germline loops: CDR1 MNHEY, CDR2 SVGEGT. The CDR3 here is CASRASGTRRPDEQFF. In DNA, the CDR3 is TGTGCCAGCAGAGCTTCCGGGACAAGAAGACCGGATGAGCAGTTCTTC.

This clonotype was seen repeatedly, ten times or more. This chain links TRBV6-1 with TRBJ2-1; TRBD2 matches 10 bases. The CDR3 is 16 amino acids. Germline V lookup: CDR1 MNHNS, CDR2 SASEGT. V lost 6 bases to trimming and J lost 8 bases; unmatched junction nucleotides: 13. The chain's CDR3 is CASRLSSGSKSDEQFF. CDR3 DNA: TGTGCCAGCAGACTTTCTAGCGGGAGTAAAAGCGATGAGCAGTTCTTC.

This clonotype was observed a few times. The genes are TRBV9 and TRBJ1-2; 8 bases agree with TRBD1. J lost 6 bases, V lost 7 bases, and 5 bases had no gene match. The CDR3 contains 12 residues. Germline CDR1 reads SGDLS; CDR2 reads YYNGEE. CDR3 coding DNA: TGTGCCAGCGGTCCACAGGGGGATGGCTACACCTTC. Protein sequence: CASGPQGDGYTF.

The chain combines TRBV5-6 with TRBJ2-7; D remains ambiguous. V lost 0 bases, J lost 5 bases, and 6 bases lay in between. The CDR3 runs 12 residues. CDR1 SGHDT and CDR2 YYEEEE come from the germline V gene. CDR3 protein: CASSLAYDEQYF. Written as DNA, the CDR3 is TGTGCCAGCAGCTTGGCCTACGACGAGCAGTACTTC.

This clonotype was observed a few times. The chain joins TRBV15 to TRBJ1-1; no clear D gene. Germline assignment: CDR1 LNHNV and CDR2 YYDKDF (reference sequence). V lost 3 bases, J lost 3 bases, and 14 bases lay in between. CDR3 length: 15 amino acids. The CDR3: CATSSVFAVYTEAFF. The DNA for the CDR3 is TGTGCCACCAGCAGCGTGTTTGCCGTTTACACTGAAGCTTTCTTT.

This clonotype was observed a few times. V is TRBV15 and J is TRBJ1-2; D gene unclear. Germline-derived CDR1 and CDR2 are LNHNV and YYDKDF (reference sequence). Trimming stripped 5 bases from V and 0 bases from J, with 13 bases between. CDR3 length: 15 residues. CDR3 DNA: TGTGCCACCAGCTTGACCCCCTCGGCTAACTATGGCTACACCTTC. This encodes CATSLTPSANYGYTF. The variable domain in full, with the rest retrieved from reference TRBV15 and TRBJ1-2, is DAMVIQNPRYQVTQFGKPVTLSCSQTLNHNVMYWYQQKSSQAPKLLFHYYDKDFNNEADTPDNFQSRRPNTSFCFLDIRSPGLGDTAMYLCATSLTPSANYGYTFGSGTRLTVV.

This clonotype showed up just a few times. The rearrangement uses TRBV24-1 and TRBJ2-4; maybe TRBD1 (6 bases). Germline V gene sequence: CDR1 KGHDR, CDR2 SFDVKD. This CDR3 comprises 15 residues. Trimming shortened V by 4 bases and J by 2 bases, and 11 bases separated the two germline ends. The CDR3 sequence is CATSDPTGTKNIQYF. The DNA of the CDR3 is TGTGCCACCAGTGACCCGACAGGCACCAAAAACATTCAGTACTTC.

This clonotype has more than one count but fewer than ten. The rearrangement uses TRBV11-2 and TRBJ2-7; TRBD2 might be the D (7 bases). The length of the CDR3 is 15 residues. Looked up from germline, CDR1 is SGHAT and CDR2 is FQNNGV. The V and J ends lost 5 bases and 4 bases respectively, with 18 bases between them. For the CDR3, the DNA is TGTGCCAGCAGCCTTGGCGGGGGCTATTTTTACGAGCAGTACTTC. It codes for CASSLGGGYFYEQYF.

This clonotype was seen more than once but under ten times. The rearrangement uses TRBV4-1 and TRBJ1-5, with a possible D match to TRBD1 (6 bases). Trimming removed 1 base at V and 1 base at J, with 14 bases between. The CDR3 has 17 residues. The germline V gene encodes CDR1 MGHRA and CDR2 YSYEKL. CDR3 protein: CASSQGQARGSNQPQHF. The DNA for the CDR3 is TGCGCCAGCAGCCAAGGACAGGCGAGGGGGAGCAATCAGCCCCAGCATTTT.

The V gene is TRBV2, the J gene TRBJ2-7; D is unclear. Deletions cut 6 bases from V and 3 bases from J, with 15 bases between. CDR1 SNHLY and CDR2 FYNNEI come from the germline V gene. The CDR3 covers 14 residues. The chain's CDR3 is CASSQGSSSYEQYF. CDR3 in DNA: TGTGCCAGCAGCCAAGGGTCGTCGAGCTACGAGCAGTACTTC.

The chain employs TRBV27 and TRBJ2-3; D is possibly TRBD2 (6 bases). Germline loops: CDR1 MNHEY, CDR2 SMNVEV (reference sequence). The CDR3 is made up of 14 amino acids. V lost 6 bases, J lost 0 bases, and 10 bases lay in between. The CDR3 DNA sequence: TGTGCCAGCAGCGGGGCGGGAAGCACAGATACGCAGTATTTT. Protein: CASSGAGSTDTQYF.